The 10 T cell receptor beta chains listed next were all sequenced from one sample in a study of shared clonotypes between healthy human individuals. Produced via immunoSEQ multiplex PCR; TCRdb's table is partial and in-frame only. The table includes 2.3 million or so clones, approximately 93% detected once. The sample was naive CD4+ T cells from PBMCs. The subset: CD45RA+ positively selected. The source of these receptors is a man between 18 and 29 years old in good health. Some clones in this sample may be carry-over from other donors' samples.

V usage is TRBV10-3 and J usage is TRBJ2-2; D might be TRBD1 (7 bases). Trimming pared 8 bases from V and 0 bases from J, leaving 10 bases between. Germline V CDR1 and CDR2: ENHRY, SYGVKD. The length of the CDR3 is 14 residues. CDR3 sequence reads: CAIGGTANTGELFF. CDR3 nucleotides: TGTGCCATCGGGGGGACAGCGAACACCGGGGAGCTGTTTTTT.

CDR3 loop: CASSLFSGGSYEQYF. CDR3 nucleotides: TGTGCCAGCAGTTTATTCAGCGGGGGGAGTTACGAGCAGTACTTC. This chain uses TRBV27 with TRBJ2-7; 9 nucleotides agree with TRBD2. Germline-derived CDR1 and CDR2 are MNHEY and SMNVEV (reference sequence). This CDR3 region has 15 residues. The ends lost 1 base at V and 4 bases at J; junction bases unmatched: 5.

The chain recombines TRBV7-9 with TRBJ2-5, with 8 bases fitting TRBD2. Germline V gives CDR1 SEHNR, CDR2 FQNEAQ (reference sequence). V shed 8 bases, J shed 2 bases, and the junction held 7 bases outside the gene matches. The CDR3 has 14 residues. CDR3: CASSAGGGQETQYF. CDR3 in DNA: TGTGCCAGCTCGGCGGGGGGCGGGCAAGAGACCCAGTACTTC.

V and J are TRBV4-2 and TRBJ1-4; D uncertain. Trimming removed 2 bases from V and 5 bases from J, with 12 bases in between. Germline V gene lookup returns CDR1 LGHNA and CDR2 YNFKEQ. This CDR3 comprises 15 residues. The CDR3 region is CASSQQDGPNEKLFF. CDR3 DNA: TGTGCCAGCAGCCAACAGGACGGCCCAAATGAAAAACTGTTTTTT.

The gene calls are TRBV27 and TRBJ2-6; D gene ambiguous. Between the trimmed V and J ends, which lost 5 bases and 2 bases, there was a span of 10 bases. Germline assignment: CDR1 MNHEY and CDR2 SMNVEV (reference sequence). The CDR3 sequence is 15 residues long. The CDR3 sequence is CASSNRMAGANVLTF. CDR3 sequence (DNA): TGTGCCAGCAGTAATAGGATGGCTGGGGCCAACGTCCTGACTTTC.

The V and J genes are TRBV6-1 and TRBJ1-1, with D possibly matching TRBD1 (6 bases). Germline V gene lookup returns CDR1 MNHNS and CDR2 SASEGT. The CDR3 runs 13 residues. The V and J ends lost 1 base and 7 bases respectively, with 10 bases between them. CDR3 amino acids: CASSEGQADEAFF. The CDR3 DNA is TGTGCCAGCAGTGAAGGACAGGCCGATGAAGCTTTCTTT.

This clone was recorded only once. V is TRBV4-1 and J is TRBJ2-7, with D tentatively TRBD1 or TRBD2 (5 bases each). The germline V and J ends were trimmed by 2 bases and 4 bases, with 15 bases remaining between them. Per the germline V gene, CDR1 is MGHRA and CDR2 is YSYEKL. This CDR3 is 15 amino acids long. CDR3 amino acids: CASSQQGPPIYEQYF. DNA of the CDR3: TGCGCCAGCAGCCAACAGGGACCCCCGATTTACGAGCAGTACTTC.

This chain uses TRBV5-4 with TRBJ1-2; 10 nucleotides line up with TRBD1. This CDR3 spans 15 amino acids. CDR1 SGHNT and CDR2 YYREEE come from the germline V gene (reference sequence). V gave up 4 bases and J gave up 3 bases; unmatched junction bases: 6. CDR3 coding DNA: TGTGCCAGCAGCGTACGACAGGGGGCTTACTATGGCTACACCTTC. Residues: CASSVRQGAYYGYTF.

V and J are TRBV7-3 and TRBJ2-2; 10 positions match TRBD2. The J segment lost 6 bases and the V segment lost 5 bases, leaving 12 bases of the junction unmatched. There are 17 residues in the CDR3. Germline values: CDR1 SGHTA, CDR2 FQGTGA. CDR3 sequence: CASSPRGSGRSAGELFF. CDR3 DNA sequence: TGTGCCAGCAGCCCCAGAGGTAGCGGGAGGTCAGCCGGGGAGCTGTTTTTT.

The table lists this clone with a few counts. Other DNA sequences in this sample translate to the same CDR3. J is TRBJ1-2 and V is TRBV2; D may be TRBD1 (5 bases). The germline gives CDR1 SNHLY, CDR2 FYNNEI. V was clipped by 2 bases and J by 4 bases, with 8 bases between them. The CDR3 spans 13 residues. The CDR3 spells CASSEQGLYGYTF. In nucleotides, the CDR3 is TGTGCCAGCAGTGAACAGGGTCTCTATGGCTACACCTTC.